These T cell receptor beta chains were read from a single sample in a study of graft-versus-host responses after intestinal transplantation. Assay: immunoSEQ multiplex PCR; the TCRdb copy retains only in-frame clones and omits some. The top ten hold roughly 0.7% of the sample, which has about 27,000 clones, over 80% seen once. Their antigens remain unidentified. Sequencing used unstimulated CD4+ T cells sorted from spleen or lymph node cells, obtained before intestinal transplant. The source is a human donor who received an intestinal transplant. CDR3s include the opening cysteine and the closing phenylalanine or tryptophan. The D gene is left open where the match is weak. Not all rows give a size; the values are once, few, many and, for expanded clones, a class.

clone size,CDR3 length,J gene,V gene,D gene,CDR3 protein,CDR3 DNA
NA,15,TRBJ2-7,TRBV5-1,NA,CASSFTAALSYEQYF,TGCGCCAGCAGCTTCACGGCAGCCCTCTCCTACGAGCAGTACTTC
NA,16,TRBJ2-5,TRBV6-1,NA,CASSALQSVGLRTQYF,TGTGCCAGCAGTGCCCTTCAATCGGTCGGACTGCGGACCCAGTACTTC
NA,16,TRBJ2-1,TRBV7-9,TRBD2,CASSLGPSGQYNEQFF,TGTGCCAGCAGCTTAGGGCCTAGCGGCCAGTACAATGAGCAGTTCTTC
few,15,TRBJ2-7,TRBV5-6,NA,CASSPPFGPTYEQYF,TGTGCCAGCAGCCCCCCGTTTGGGCCAACCTACGAGCAGTACTTC
NA,15,TRBJ2-3,TRBV9,TRBD1,CASSVGQGGTDTQYF,TGTGCCAGCAGCGTCGGACAGGGGGGTACAGATACGCAGTATTTT
NA,15,TRBJ1-4,TRBV5-1,NA,CASSRGGTDGEKLFF,TGCGCCAGCAGCAGAGGGGGAACGGACGGTGAAAAACTGTTTTTT
NA,15,TRBJ2-1,TRBV6-1,NA,CASSGSRVTYNEQFF,TGTGCCAGCAGTGGCTCCAGGGTTACCTACAATGAGCAGTTCTTC
NA,14,TRBJ2-7,TRBV4-1,NA,CASSHDRSSYEQYF,TGCGCCAGCAGCCACGACAGGAGCTCCTACGAGCAGTACTTC
NA,17,TRBJ1-5,TRBV5-3,NA,CARSLAEQGNTNQPQHF,TGTGCCAGAAGCTTGGCAGAACAGGGTAACACCAATCAGCCCCAGCATTTT
NA,16,TRBJ2-3,TRBV7-3,NA,CASSLRPGTHTDTQYF,TGTGCCAGCAGCTTAAGGCCCGGGACACACACAGATACGCAGTATTTT
NA,17,TRBJ2-1,TRBV13,TRBD2,CASSLRTSGRAWDEQFF,TGTGCCAGCAGCCTCAGGACTAGCGGGAGGGCGTGGGATGAGCAGTTCTTC
NA,19,TRBJ2-5,TRBV19,TRBD2,CASSPHRTSGRPGMETQYF,TGTGCCAGTAGTCCGCACAGGACTAGCGGGAGGCCCGGTATGGAGACCCAGTACTTC
NA,12,TRBJ2-3,TRBV7-3,NA,CASSQGQDTQYF,TGTGCCAGCAGCCAGGGGCAAGATACGCAGTATTTT
NA,14,TRBJ1-2,TRBV6-5,NA,CASSYAGEGYGYTF,TGTGCCAGCAGTTACGCCGGGGAGGGCTATGGCTACACCTTC
NA,15,TRBJ1-3,TRBV10-2,TRBD1,CASSRTGGPGNTIYF,TGCGCCAGCAGCCGGACAGGGGGCCCTGGAAACACCATATATTTT
once,15,TRBJ2-3,TRBV5-1,TRBD1,CASSARDRGTDTQYF,TGCGCCAGCAGCGCCCGGGACAGGGGAACAGATACGCAGTATTTT
NA,15,TRBJ2-1,TRBV10-2,TRBD2,CASNLLAGPHNEQFF,TGCGCCAGCAACCTCCTAGCGGGGCCCCACAATGAGCAGTTCTTC
NA,16,TRBJ2-7,TRBV6-5,TRBD1,CASSSQTGAIEGKQYF,TGTGCCAGCAGTTCGCAGACAGGGGCTATCGAGGGCAAGCAGTACTTC
NA,12,TRBJ2-7,TRBV29-1,TRBD1,CSVWDRPDEQYF,TGCAGCGTCTGGGACAGGCCGGACGAGCAGTACTTC
NA,13,TRBJ2-1,TRBV5-1,NA,CASSLVTLNEQFF,TGCGCCAGCAGCTTGGTGACCCTCAATGAGCAGTTCTTC
NA,13,TRBJ1-2,TRBV6-1,TRBD1,CASSEVPLQGVIF,TGTGCCAGCAGTGAAGTCCCGCTGCAGGGGGTTATCTTC
NA,13,TRBJ1-1,TRBV2,TRBD1,CARGTALNTEAFF,TGTGCCAGGGGGACAGCTTTGAACACTGAAGCTTTCTTT
few,16,TRBJ2-2,TRBV11-2,TRBD2,CASSFTLAENTGELFF,TGTGCCAGCAGCTTTACTCTAGCGGAGAACACCGGGGAGCTGTTTTTT
NA,15,TRBJ1-2,TRBV7-9,NA,CASSFGRESNYGYTF,TGTGCCAGCAGCTTCGGCAGGGAATCTAACTATGGCTACACCTTC
NA,14,TRBJ1-6,TRBV7-9,NA,CASSLAGSDSPLHF,TGTGCCAGCAGCTTAGCAGGGAGCGATTCACCCCTCCACTTT
NA,15,TRBJ2-4,TRBV29-1,NA,CSVEDWEVAKNIQYF,TGCAGCGTTGAAGATTGGGAGGTAGCCAAAAACATTCAGTACTTC
NA,15,TRBJ2-1,TRBV19,TRBD2,CASSKLAGTYNEQFF,TGTGCCAGTAGTAAGCTAGCGGGAACCTACAATGAGCAGTTCTTC
NA,13,TRBJ1-1,TRBV6-5,NA,CASSPGTAYEAFF,TGTGCCAGCAGCCCCGGGACGGCTTATGAAGCTTTCTTT